These T cell receptor beta chains were read from a single sample in a study of Ad26.COV2.S vaccination and SARS-CoV-2 variants. TCRdb's copy holds only in-frame clones and misses some; the assay was immunoSEQ multiplex PCR. Among hundreds of thousands of clones, more than 80% were seen once, and the ten largest hold about 1.5%. The specimen comprised peripheral blood, sampled in a trial of Ad26.COV2.S vaccine versus placebo. These receptors came from a person between 18 and 60 years old who received the Ad26.COV2.S COVID-19 vaccine or a placebo. CDR3s include the opening cysteine and the closing phenylalanine or tryptophan. D genes are given only for firm matches. Not all rows give a size; the values are once, few, many and, for expanded clones, a class.

D,size,V,J,DNA,CDR3
-,-,TRBV18,TRBJ2-2,TGTGCCAGCTCAACCGACGGAGCCGGGGAGCTGTTTTTT,CASSTDGAGELFF
-,-,TRBV6-2/TRBV6-3,TRBJ2-2,TGTGCCAGCAGTGTAGCATACGGGGCCGGGGAGCTGTTTTTT,CASSVAYGAGELFF
-,few,TRBV3-1/TRBV3-2,TRBJ1-5,TGTGCCAGCAGCCAGCGACCTGACAGATCTCAGCCCCAGCATTTT,CASSQRPDRSQPQHF
-,-,TRBV5-1,TRBJ2-7,TGCGCCAGCAGCTTGGGTACAGGCGGGCTCTCCTACGAGCAGTACTTC,CASSLGTGGLSYEQYF
TRBD1,once,TRBV27,TRBJ1-1,TGTGCCAGCAGTTCCCTCAGGGGGCTCATGAACACTGAAGCTTTCTTT,CASSSLRGLMNTEAFF
-,-,TRBV6-2/TRBV6-3,TRBJ1-5,TGTGCCAGCAGTTACTCGAGGGGTACCGGCAATCAGCCCCAGCATTTT,CASSYSRGTGNQPQHF
TRBD1,-,TRBV20-1,TRBJ1-6,TGCAGTGCTAGTTATACAGGGGCGGCTTCACCCCTCCACTTT,CSASYTGAASPLHF
TRBD1,-,TRBV25-1,TRBJ2-7,TGTGCCAGCAGTGCTCGGACAGGGACCTACGAGCAGTACTTC,CASSARTGTYEQYF
TRBD2,-,TRBV10-3,TRBJ2-7,TGTGCCATCAGTGCAAGGACTAGCGGGAGTGTATCCGAGCAGTACTTC,CAISARTSGSVSEQYF
-,-,TRBV30,TRBJ1-6,TGTGCCTGGAGTGTATCGAGCTCCCAGATCAATTCACCCCTCCACTTT,CAWSVSSSQINSPLHF
-,-,TRBV20-1,TRBJ1-1,TGCAGTTTCAGGGGTTATGGTAAAGCTTTCTTT,CSFRGYGKAFF
TRBD2,-,TRBV6-6,TRBJ2-5,TGTGCCAGCAGTTATCTCGTAAGCGGGGGGACCCAGTACTTC,CASSYLVSGGTQYF
TRBD1,-,TRBV9,TRBJ2-1,TGTGCCAGCAGCCCCCGAACGGGACAGACATACAATGAGCAGTTCTTC,CASSPRTGQTYNEQFF
-,-,TRBV7-9,TRBJ1-3,TGTGCCAGCAGCTTAATGGAGAGCACCATATATTTT,CASSLMESTIYF
-,-,TRBV5-1,TRBJ2-1,TGCGCCAGCAGCTTGTTAGCACCCAGCTCCTACAATGAGCAGTTCTTC,CASSLLAPSSYNEQFF
-,-,TRBV6-2/TRBV6-3,TRBJ1-6,TGTGCCAGCAGTTACCCGGATCCACCCCTCCACTTT,CASSYPDPPLHF
TRBD1,once,TRBV2,TRBJ2-1,TGTGCCAGCAGCACAGGGGTCTGGGAGCAGTTCTTC,CASSTGVWEQFF
TRBD2,-,TRBV6-5,TRBJ2-5,TGTGCCAGCAGTTTTGGGACTAATGGGGAGACCCAGTACTTC,CASSFGTNGETQYF
-,-,TRBV12-2,TRBJ1-6,TGTGCAAGTCGCTTACACAGAAGAAATTCACCCCTCCACTTT,CASRLHRRNSPLHF
TRBD1,-,TRBV27,TRBJ1-2,TGTGCCAGCTGGGGACAGGGCAGCGGCTACACCTTC,CASWGQGSGYTF
-,few,TRBV7-3,TRBJ2-1,TGTGCCAGCAGCTTATTGGGGGGACGTATGGATGAGCAGTTCTTC,CASSLLGGRMDEQFF
-,-,TRBV18,TRBJ1-3,TGTGCCAGCTCACCCCCTGGCTCCGGAAACACCATATATTTT,CASSPPGSGNTIYF
-,once,TRBV12-3/TRBV12-4,TRBJ2-3,TGTGCCAGCAGTCCCGCGGGAGATACGCAGTATTTT,CASSPAGDTQYF
-,-,TRBV2,TRBJ1-4,TGTGCCAGCAGTTACGGGACACGGAGTGAAAAACTGTTTTTT,CASSYGTRSEKLFF
-,-,TRBV27,TRBJ2-2,TGTGCCAGCAGTTTGGTGGGAGAGTACACCGGGGAGCTGTTTTTT,CASSLVGEYTGELFF
-,-,TRBV27,TRBJ2-3,TGTGCCAGCCAACGCGCAGGGCTCTATACGCAGTATTTT,CASQRAGLYTQYF
-,-,TRBV7-2,TRBJ2-7,TGTGCCAGCAGCTTAGAGAAGGGAAGCTACGAGCAGTACTTC,CASSLEKGSYEQYF
-,-,TRBV10-1,TRBJ2-1,TGCGCCAGCAGTGCAGGACAGTGGGGCAATGAGCAGTTCTTC,CASSAGQWGNEQFF
-,-,TRBV5-6,TRBJ2-3,TGTGCCAGCAGCTTGGTCCGGGGTCGGGATACAGATACGCAGTATTTT,CASSLVRGRDTDTQYF
TRBD1,once,TRBV7-9,TRBJ2-7,TGTGCCAGCAGCCCAAGGGGGCGGTACGAGCAGTACTTC,CASSPRGRYEQYF